These 8 T cell receptor beta chains came from one sample sequenced in a study of T cell responses to AZD1222 COVID-19 vaccine (dated by TCRdb to the early 2020s). The library was obtained by the immunoSEQ multiplex PCR assay. In TCRdb, the immuneACCESS table is reduced to in-frame sequences with V and J assigned. These tables do not hold every clone; where another copy was compared, an unresolved V gene accounts for under half, and the others remain unexplained. The sample yields 120,000 or so clones; roughly 86% were counted once. 17% of the sample is taken by the ten largest. Per the publication, the time point label means: about 28 days (+/-7) after the second vaccine dose. The specimen comprised peripheral blood, sampled 28 days after the second AZD1222 dose. The receptors here all came from an adult who received the AZD1222 COVID-19 vaccine.

The rearrangement uses TRBV27 and TRBJ2-1; TRBD2 matches at 10 bases. The CDR3 contains 15 residues. CDR1 is MNHEY, CDR2 SMNVEV, per germline (reference sequence). V lost 3 bases to trimming and J lost 4 bases; unmatched junction nucleotides: 3. CDR3 bases: TGTGCCAGCAGTTTGGCAGCGGGAGGGTACAATGAGCAGTTCTTC. Translated: CASSLAAGGYNEQFF.

V and J are TRBV6-5 and TRBJ1-6; TRBD1 might be the D (5 bases). Trimming removed 2 bases at V and 6 bases at J, with 8 bases between. Looked up from germline, CDR1 is MNHEY and CDR2 is SVGAGI. The CDR3 is 14 amino acids. DNA of the CDR3: TGTGCCAGCAGTTACGCCAGGGCTAATTCACCCCTCCACTTT. Amino acid sequence: CASSYARANSPLHF.

V is TRBV27 and J is TRBJ1-1; tentatively, D is TRBD1 (6 bases). CDR1 and CDR2 from the germline V gene are MNHEY and SMNVEV (reference sequence). The CDR3 length is 15 residues. V was pared by 0 bases and J by 4 bases, with 12 bases between. CDR3 DNA: TGTGCCAGCAGTTTATCGGGGGGCGGAAGCACTGAAGCTTTCTTT. This codes for CASSLSGGGSTEAFF.

V gene TRBV9 combines with J gene TRBJ2-3, with 7 bases aligning to TRBD1. Germline assignment: CDR1 SGDLS and CDR2 YYNGEE. Trimming at V came to 4 bases and at J to 1 base, leaving 3 bases not matched to a gene. The CDR3 has 14 amino acids. CDR3 amino acids: CASSTGQGTDTQYF. DNA for the CDR3: TGTGCCAGCAGCACCGGACAGGGCACAGATACGCAGTATTTT.

The V call is TRBV20-1, the J call TRBJ1-5; TRBD1 agrees at 10 bases. J was trimmed by 7 bases and V by 3 bases; bases with no gene match: 6. The CDR3 sequence is 14 residues long. The germline V gene has CDR1 DFQATT and CDR2 SNEGSKA (reference sequence). The DNA for the CDR3 is TGCAGTGCTAGTGGGACAGGGGTTCTCCAGCCCCAGCATTTT. It encodes CSASGTGVLQPQHF.

This clone showed up just once. The chain is built from TRBV5-1 and TRBJ2-1; tentatively, D is TRBD2 (6 bases). The CDR3 has 15 amino acids. CDR1 SGHRS and CDR2 YFSETQ come from the germline V gene. Trimming took 0 bases from V and 1 from J, leaving 8 bases between them. The CDR3 region is CASSLGLGSYNEQFF. CDR3 sequence (DNA): TGCGCCAGCAGCTTGGGACTAGGGTCCTACAATGAGCAGTTCTTC.

The rearrangement joins TRBV6-5 to TRBJ1-2; no clear D gene. V was cut by 4 bases and J by 0 bases, with 15 bases left in between. The CDR3 is 16 residues long. Per germline, CDR1 MNHEY and CDR2 SVGAGI. Here the CDR3 DNA reads TGTGCCAGCAGTTCAACCGGCCGACGGACTAACTATGGCTACACCTTC. This gives the protein CASSSTGRRTNYGYTF.

Judged by abundance, this clone is medium-sized. This sequence joins TRBV7-9 and TRBJ2-3, with 15 bases matching TRBD2. CDR1 SEHNR and CDR2 FQNEAQ come from the germline V gene (reference sequence). V lost 4 bases, J lost 5 bases, and 4 bases stayed unmatched. There are 16 residues in the CDR3. The CDR3 DNA sequence: TGTGCCAGCAGCTACTGGACTAGCGGGAGGGTAGATACGCAGTATTTT. It codes for CASSYWTSGRVDTQYF.